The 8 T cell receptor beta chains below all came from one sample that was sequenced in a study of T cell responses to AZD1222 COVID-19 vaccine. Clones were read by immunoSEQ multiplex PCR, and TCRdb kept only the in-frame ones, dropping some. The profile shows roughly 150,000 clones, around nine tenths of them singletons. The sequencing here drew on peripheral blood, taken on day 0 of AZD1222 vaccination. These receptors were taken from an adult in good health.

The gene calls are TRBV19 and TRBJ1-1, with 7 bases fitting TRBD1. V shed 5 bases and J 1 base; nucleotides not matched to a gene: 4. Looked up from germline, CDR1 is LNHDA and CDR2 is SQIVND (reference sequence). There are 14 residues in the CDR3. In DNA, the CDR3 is TGTGCCAGTAGTGCTGACAGGGCGAACACTGAAGCTTTCTTT. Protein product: CASSADRANTEAFF.

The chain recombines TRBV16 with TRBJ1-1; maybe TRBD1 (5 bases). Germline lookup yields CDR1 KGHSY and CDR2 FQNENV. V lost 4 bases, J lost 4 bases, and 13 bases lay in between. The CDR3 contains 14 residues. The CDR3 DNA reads TGTGCCAGCAGCCGAGCAGGGTCGGGCACTGAAGCTTTCTTT. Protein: CASSRAGSGTEAFF.

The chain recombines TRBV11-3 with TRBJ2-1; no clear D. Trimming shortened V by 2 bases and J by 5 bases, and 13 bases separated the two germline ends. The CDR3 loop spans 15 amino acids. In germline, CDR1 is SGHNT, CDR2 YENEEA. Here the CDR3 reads CASSLRSGIHNEQFF. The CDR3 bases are TGTGCCAGCAGCTTACGGTCCGGAATACACAATGAGCAGTTCTTC.

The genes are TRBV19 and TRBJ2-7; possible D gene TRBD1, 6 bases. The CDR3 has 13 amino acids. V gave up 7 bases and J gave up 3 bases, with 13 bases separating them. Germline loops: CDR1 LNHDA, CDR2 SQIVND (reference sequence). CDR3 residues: CASTRGWGYEQYF. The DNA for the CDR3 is TGTGCCAGTACCAGGGGCTGGGGCTACGAGCAGTACTTC.

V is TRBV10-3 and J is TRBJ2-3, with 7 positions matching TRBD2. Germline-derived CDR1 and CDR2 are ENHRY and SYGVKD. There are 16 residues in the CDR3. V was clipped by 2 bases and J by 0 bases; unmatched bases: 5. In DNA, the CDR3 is TGTGCCATCAGTGAGGGGGGGGGTCGGAGCACAGATACGCAGTATTTT. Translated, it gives CAISEGGGRSTDTQYF.

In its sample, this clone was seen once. The CDR3 sequence: CATSTSSGSSYNEQFF. The CDR3 DNA is TGTGCCACCAGCACCTCCAGCGGGTCGTCCTACAATGAGCAGTTCTTC. This chain joins TRBV15 and TRBJ2-1, with D tentatively TRBD2 (6 bases). Germline V lookup: CDR1 LNHNV, CDR2 YYDKDF (reference sequence). The V gene lost 4 bases and the J gene lost 1 base, with 14 bases spanning the gap. This CDR3 is 16 amino acids long.

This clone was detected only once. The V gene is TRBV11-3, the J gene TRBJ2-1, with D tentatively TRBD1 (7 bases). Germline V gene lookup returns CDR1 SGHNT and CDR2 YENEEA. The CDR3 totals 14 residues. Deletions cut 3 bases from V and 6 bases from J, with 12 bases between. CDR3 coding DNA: TGTGCCAGCAGCTTGGGTCAGGGGGGCAATGAGCAGTTCTTC. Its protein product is CASSLGQGGNEQFF.

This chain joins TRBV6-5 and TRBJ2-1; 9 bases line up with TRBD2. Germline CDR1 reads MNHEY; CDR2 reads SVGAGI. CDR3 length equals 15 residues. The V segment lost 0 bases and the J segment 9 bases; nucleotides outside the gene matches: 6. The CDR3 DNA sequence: TGTGCCAGCAGTTACTCGGTAGCGGGAGTGGGTGAGCAGTTCTTC. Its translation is CASSYSVAGVGEQFF.